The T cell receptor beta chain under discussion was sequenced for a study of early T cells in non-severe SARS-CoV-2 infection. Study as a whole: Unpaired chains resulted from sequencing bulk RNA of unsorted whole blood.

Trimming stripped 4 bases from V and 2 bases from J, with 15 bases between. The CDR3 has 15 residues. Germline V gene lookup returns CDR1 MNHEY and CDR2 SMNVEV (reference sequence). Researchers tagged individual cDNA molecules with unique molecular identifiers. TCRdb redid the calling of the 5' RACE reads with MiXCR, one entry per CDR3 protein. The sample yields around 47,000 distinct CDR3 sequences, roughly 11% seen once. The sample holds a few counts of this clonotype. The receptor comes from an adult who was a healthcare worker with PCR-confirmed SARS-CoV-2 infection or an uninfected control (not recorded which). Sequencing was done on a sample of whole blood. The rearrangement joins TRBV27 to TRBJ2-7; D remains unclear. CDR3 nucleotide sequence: TGTGCCAGCAGTTCAAATCCCCCGTGGGCCTACGAGCAGTACTTC. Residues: CASSSNPPWAYEQYF.